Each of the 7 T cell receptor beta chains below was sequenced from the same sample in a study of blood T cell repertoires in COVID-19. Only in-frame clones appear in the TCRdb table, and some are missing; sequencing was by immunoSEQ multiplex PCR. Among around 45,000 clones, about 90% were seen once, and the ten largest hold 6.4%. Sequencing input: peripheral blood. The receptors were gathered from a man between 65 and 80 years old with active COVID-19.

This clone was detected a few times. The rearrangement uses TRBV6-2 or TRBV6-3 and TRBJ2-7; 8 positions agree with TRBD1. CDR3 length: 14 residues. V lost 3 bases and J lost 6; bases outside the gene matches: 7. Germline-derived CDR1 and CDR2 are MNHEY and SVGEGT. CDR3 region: CASSYYGQGGEQYF. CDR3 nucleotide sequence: TGTGCCAGCAGTTATTATGGACAGGGAGGCGAGCAGTACTTC.

CDR3 nucleotide sequence: TGTGCCAGCAGTTTTACAGGACCCTCCTACGAGCAGTACTTC. It specifies CASSFTGPSYEQYF. The chain uses TRBV28 and TRBJ2-7, with a possible D match to TRBD1 (5 bases). Trimming took off 3 bases at V and 0 bases at J, with 9 bases between the two ends. Looked up from germline, CDR1 is MDHEN and CDR2 is SYDVKM. The CDR3 extends over 14 amino acids.

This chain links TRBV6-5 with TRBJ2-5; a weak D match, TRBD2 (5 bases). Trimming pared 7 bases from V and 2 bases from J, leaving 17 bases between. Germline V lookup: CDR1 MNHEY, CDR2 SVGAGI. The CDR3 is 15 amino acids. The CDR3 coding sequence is TGTGCCAGCAAAGAGGGTACCGGCATTCAAGAGACCCAGTACTTC. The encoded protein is CASKEGTGIQETQYF.

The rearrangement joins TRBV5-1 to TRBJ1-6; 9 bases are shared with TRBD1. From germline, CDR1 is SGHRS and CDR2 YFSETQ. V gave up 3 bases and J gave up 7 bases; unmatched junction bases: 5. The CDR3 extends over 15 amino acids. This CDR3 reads CASSSGQGWNSPLHF. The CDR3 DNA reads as TGCGCCAGCAGCTCGGGACAGGGTTGGAATTCACCCCTCCACTTT.

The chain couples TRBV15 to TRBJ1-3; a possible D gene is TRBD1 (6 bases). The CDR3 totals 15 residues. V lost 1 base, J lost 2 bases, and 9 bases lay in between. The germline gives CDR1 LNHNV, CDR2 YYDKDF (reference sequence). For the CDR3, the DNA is TGTGCCACCAGCAGAGCAGGGGTCACTGGAAACACCATATATTTT. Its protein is CATSRAGVTGNTIYF.

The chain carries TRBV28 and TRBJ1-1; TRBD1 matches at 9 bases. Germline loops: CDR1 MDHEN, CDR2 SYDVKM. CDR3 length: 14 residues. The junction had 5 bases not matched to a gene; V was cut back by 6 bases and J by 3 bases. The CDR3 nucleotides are TGTGCCAGCAGAGGGACAGGGACGTACACTGAAGCTTTCTTT. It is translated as CASRGTGTYTEAFF. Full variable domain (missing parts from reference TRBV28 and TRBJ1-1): DVKVTQSSRYLVKRTGEKVFLECVQDMDHENMFWYRQDPGLGLRLIYFSYDVKMKEKGDIPEGYSVSREKKERFSLILESASTNQTSMYLCASRGTGTYTEAFFGQGTRLTVV.

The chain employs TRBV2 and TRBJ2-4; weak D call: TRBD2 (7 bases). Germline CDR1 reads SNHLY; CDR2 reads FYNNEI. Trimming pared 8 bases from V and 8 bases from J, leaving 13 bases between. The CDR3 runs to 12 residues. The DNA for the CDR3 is TGTGCCAGCGGCGGGGGCCTGGACATTCAGTACTTC. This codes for CASGGGLDIQYF. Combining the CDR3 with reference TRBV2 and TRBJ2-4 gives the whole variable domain EPEVTQTPSHQVTQMGQEVILRCVPISNHLYFYWYRQILGQKVEFLVSFYNNEISEKSEIFDDQFSVERPDGSNFTLKIRSTKLEDSAMYFCASGGGLDIQYFGAGTRLSVL.